This TCR beta chain derives from a study of blood T cell repertoires in COVID-19. Study-wide context: Donors in the United States, Italy and Spain gave samples during acute or convalescent COVID-19. T cells, B-cell-depleted T cells, or PBMCs supplied cDNA or gDNA.

Per the original methods: Amplification from reference gene primers served as the basis for estimated nucleated cell counts. Using immunoSEQ multiplex PCR, the repertoire was profiled, and TCRdb retains in-frame clones only, with some absent. That table furnishes V, J and clone size, whereas the DNA furnished D and trimming. The sample has 100,000 to 150,000 clones, 88% seen once. Germline CDR1 SGHTA, CDR2 FQGNSA. J was trimmed by 9 bases and V by 7 bases; bases with no gene match: 8. This CDR3 contains 12 residues. This sequence was found in a human donor in a cohort sampled during active COVID-19. This chain connects TRBV7-2 to TRBJ1-1, with 7 bases that match TRBD1. What was sequenced was peripheral blood. DNA for the CDR3: TGTGCCAGCATAAGGGGGCGCCTCCAAGCTTTCTTT. This codes for CASIRGRLQAFF.